Below, one T cell receptor beta chain is given with its context. Blood specimens came from baseline, cycle 4 day 1, and cycle 7 day 1. Libraries were prepared by immunoSEQ multiplex PCR; TCRdb keeps only in-frame clonotypes and omits some of them. The data show about 41,000 clones, with 70% to 90% seen just once and approximately 3.7% held by the top ten. The data were taken from a study of OX40 agonist ivuxolimab in advanced cancers. Study summary: Patients were infused with ivuxolimab every 2 weeks at 0.01 to 10 mg/kg. Of the patients, three showed partial responses, one with hepatocellular carcinoma and two with cutaneous melanoma.

Trimming took 1 base from V and 3 from J; bases not matched to a gene: 3. CDR1 is SGHRS and CDR2 is YFSETQ in the germline V gene. The CDR3 extends over 14 amino acids. This clonotype was sampled from an adult with an advanced solid tumor such as melanoma, head and neck, liver or kidney cancer. The material was CD4+ or CD8+ T cells sorted from blood, obtained in a trial of the OX40 agonist ivuxolimab. The chain uses TRBV5-1 and TRBJ1-1, with 7 bases aligning to TRBD1. The CDR3 DNA sequence: TGCGCCAGCAGCTTGCAGGGGGTGGACACTGAAGCTTTCTTT. Encoded protein: CASSLQGVDTEAFF.